The 9 T cell receptor beta chains below were found in one sample sequenced in a study of blood T cell repertoires in COVID-19. Generated by immunoSEQ multiplex PCR, the TCRdb table keeps only in-frame clones and is missing some. The sample includes 97,000 or so clones, around 82% of them seen just once. The sequenced sample consisted of peripheral blood. The receptors stem from a man in his 70s with active or convalescent COVID-19.

The chain links TRBV2 to TRBJ2-3; 16 bases align to TRBD2. With 6 bases clipped from V and 6 bases from J, the junction kept 15 bases outside the gene matches. From germline, CDR1 is SNHLY and CDR2 FYNNEI. This CDR3 region has 19 residues. The CDR3: CASRSPGLAGGPSTDTQYF. CDR3 bases: TGTGCCAGCAGATCACCGGGACTAGCGGGGGGGCCATCGACGGATACGCAGTATTTT.

The rearrangement uses TRBV7-2 and TRBJ1-5; D gene unclear. The CDR3 has 13 amino acids. Trimming left V 5 bases short and J 3 bases short, with 8 bases between. Germline V gene data show CDR1 as SGHTA and CDR2 as FQGNSA. The CDR3 region has the DNA TGTGCCAGCAGCGGAGTCAACAATCAGCCCCAGCATTTT. This encodes CASSGVNNQPQHF.

The J gene is TRBJ1-1, the V gene TRBV5-1; 10 positions match TRBD1. This CDR3 is built from 13 residues. CDR1 and CDR2 (germline): SGHRS, YFSETQ. V shed 4 bases and J 11 bases; nucleotides not matched to a gene: 8. The CDR3 DNA sequence: TGCGCCAGCAGCCTCGGACAGGGGGAAGGCGCTTTCTTT. This translates into CASSLGQGEGAFF.

The gene calls are TRBV15 and TRBJ2-3, with 8 nucleotides matching TRBD1. With V trimmed by 5 bases and J by 0 bases, 4 bases remained unmatched. The CDR3 contains 15 residues. Germline lookup yields CDR1 LNHNV and CDR2 YYDKDF (reference sequence). In DNA, the CDR3 is TGTGCCACCAGCGAGACAGGGGTGAGCACAGATACGCAGTATTTT. Protein product: CATSETGVSTDTQYF.

The V gene is TRBV5-1, the J gene TRBJ2-2, with D perhaps TRBD1 (6 bases). The germline V gene encodes CDR1 SGHRS and CDR2 YFSETQ. This CDR3 contains 16 residues. Trimming cost V 1 base and J 10 bases, with 20 bases left between them. The CDR3 loop is CASSLLTTGTFEELFF. DNA of the CDR3: TGCGCCAGCAGCTTGTTAACCACCGGGACATTTGAGGAGCTGTTTTTT.

The chain is built from TRBV2 and TRBJ1-1; D is unclear. Germline V gene lookup returns CDR1 SNHLY and CDR2 FYNNEI. This CDR3 is 13 amino acids long. V was cut by 5 bases and J by 5 bases, with 12 bases left in between. The CDR3 is CASSREGGTEAFF. The CDR3 nucleotides are TGTGCCAGCAGTCGAGAGGGAGGGACTGAAGCTTTCTTT.

J is TRBJ1-2 and V is TRBV5-5; a possible D gene is TRBD1 (6 bases). Germline values: CDR1 SGHKS, CDR2 YYEKEE (reference sequence). Trimming shortened V by 4 bases and J by 0 bases, and 19 bases separated the two germline ends. The CDR3 length is 17 residues. CDR3 protein: CASSQYGGNTANYGYTF. The CDR3 coding sequence is TGTGCCAGCAGCCAGTATGGGGGCAATACGGCTAACTATGGCTACACCTTC.

The chain employs TRBV6-5 and TRBJ2-1; 9 positions match TRBD2. The CDR3 length is 15 residues. From germline, CDR1 is MNHEY and CDR2 SVGAGI. With V trimmed by 2 bases and J by 6 bases, 5 bases remained unmatched. The DNA of the CDR3 is TGTGCCAGCAGTTACGGGCGGGGGGGCACCAATGAGCAGTTCTTC. Its protein is CASSYGRGGTNEQFF.

This clone was detected once. The genes are TRBV7-6 and TRBJ1-5; a possible D gene is TRBD1 (5 bases). Trimming took off 1 base at V and 7 bases at J, with 11 bases between the two ends. The CDR3 has 14 amino acids. Germline V CDR1 and CDR2: SGHVS, FNYEAQ. CDR3 protein: CASSLGAGKQPQHF. In nucleotides, the CDR3 is TGTGCCAGCAGCTTAGGGGCAGGGAAACAGCCCCAGCATTTT.